The TCR beta chain described here comes from a study of cytomegalovirus exposure and HLA in healthy donors. A multiplex PCR was run with 60 Vbeta primers and 13 Jbeta primers. Produced via immunoSEQ multiplex PCR; TCRdb's table is partial and in-frame only. The repertoire holds 100,000 to 150,000 clones, with 66% as singletons. With V trimmed by 4 bases and J by 0 bases, 8 bases remained unmatched. From germline, CDR1 is SGHAT and CDR2 FQNNGV. This CDR3 is built from 16 residues. This receptor was identified in a man aged 18 to 30 in good health and CMV-seronegative. V is TRBV11-2 and J is TRBJ2-5, with 7 bases identical to TRBD1. Sequencing input: PBMCs. CDR3 in DNA: TGTGCCAGCAGCTCGCGACAGGGCAGGTACCAAGAGACCCAGTACTTC. Amino acid sequence: CASSSRQGRYQETQYF.